This T cell receptor beta chain emerged from a study of response to subunit inactivated influenza vaccine. MiXCR was run by TCRdb on the RT-PCR reads, yielding one entry per CDR3 protein. The profile shows more than 400,000 distinct CDR3 sequences, roughly 9.8% of them singletons. Trimming shortened V by 4 bases and J by 4 bases, and 14 bases separated the two germline ends. Germline values: CDR1 SGDLS, CDR2 YYNGEE. CDR3 length equals 14 residues. The V gene is TRBV9, the J gene TRBJ1-2, with no clear D. Material: PBMCs from blood, obtained 35 to 45 days after vaccination. This clonotype was sampled from a man aged 50-60 years who received an inactivated influenza vaccine. The CDR3: CASSPEADRYGYTF. The CDR3, as DNA: TGTGCCAGCAGCCCAGAGGCCGACCGCTATGGCTACACCTTC.